The 18 T cell receptor beta chains given below trace back to one sample, sequenced in a study of T cell repertoires in MIS-A myocarditis. TCRdb keeps only in-frame clones here, not all; method: immunoSEQ multiplex PCR. The table shows roughly 14,000 clones, with 74% occurring only once. The sequenced sample consisted of left ventricle heart tissue obtained at autopsy. Receptors originate from a man aged 18 to 29 with fulminant myocarditis from multisystem inflammatory syndrome in adults (MIS-A) after COVID-19.

A remark on this clone: One end of the junction varies from germline; a read error may be responsible. This rearrangement joins TRBV7-2 to TRBJ2-5; D gene unclear. The V gene's germline CDR1 is SGHTA and CDR2 FQGNSA. The CDR3 runs to 13 residues. The CDR3 region is CANSLGLGETQYF. The DNA for the CDR3 is TGTGCCAACAGCTTAGGGTTGGGGGAGACCCAGTACTTC. Full variable domain (missing parts from reference TRBV7-2 and TRBJ2-5): GAGVSQSPSNKVTEKGKDVELRCDPISGHTALYWYRQSLGQGLEFLIYFQGNSAPDKSGLPSDRFSAERTGGSVSTLTIQRTQQEDSAVYLCANSLGLGETQYFGPGTRLLVL.

The rearrangement uses TRBV5-1 and TRBJ2-7; TRBD2 matches at 15 bases. V was clipped by 3 bases and J by 2 bases; unmatched bases: 9. From germline, CDR1 is SGHRS and CDR2 YFSETQ. The CDR3 has 18 residues. The DNA for the CDR3 is TGCGCCAGCAGCTCCCGGTTAAGGACTAGCGGGAGGGCCTACGAGCAGTACTTC. The encoded protein is CASSSRLRTSGRAYEQYF.

This clone appeared a single time. The rearrangement links TRBV6-5 to TRBJ2-7; a weak D match, TRBD1 (6 bases). V was pared by 10 bases and J by 3 bases, with 10 bases between. This CDR3 comprises 11 residues. The germline V gene has CDR1 MNHEY and CDR2 SVGAGI. The CDR3 is CATLTGYEQYF. CDR3 nucleotides: TGTGCCACCCTGACAGGCTACGAGCAGTACTTC.

The chain has TRBV4-1 and TRBJ2-1; the D gene could be TRBD1 or TRBD2 (5 bases each). CDR1 is MGHRA and CDR2 is YSYEKL in the germline V gene. Deletions cut 4 bases from V and 10 bases from J, with 11 bases between. The CDR3 has 12 amino acids. CDR3 amino acids: CASSLSWGEQFF. The CDR3 DNA follows: TGCGCCAGCAGCCTAAGCTGGGGGGAGCAGTTCTTC.

In this sample, this clone turned up a few times. The V gene is TRBV2, the J gene TRBJ2-7, with D possibly being TRBD1 or TRBD2 (7 bases each). The CDR3 runs 14 residues. V was pared by 7 bases and J by 7 bases, with 20 bases between. Germline-derived CDR1 and CDR2 are SNHLY and FYNNEI. The CDR3 here is CASMVQGGPGEQYF. The CDR3 bases are TGTGCCAGCATGGTTCAGGGGGGGCCGGGGGAGCAGTACTTC.

The rearrangement joins TRBV7-9 to TRBJ1-1; no firm D call. V was cut by 4 bases and J by 8 bases, with 20 bases left in between. Per the germline V gene, CDR1 is SEHNR and CDR2 is FQNEAQ (reference sequence). There are 15 residues in the CDR3. This CDR3 is CASSSLTPANSEAFF. The CDR3 bases are TGTGCCAGCAGCTCCCTGACACCTGCGAACTCGGAAGCTTTCTTT.

The chain joins TRBV24-1 to TRBJ1-5; D not certain. The CDR3 contains 15 residues. V was trimmed by 3 bases and J by 7 bases, leaving 15 bases between them. Per germline, CDR1 KGHDR and CDR2 SFDVKD. The CDR3 is CATSDGRSFRQPQHF. DNA of the CDR3: TGTGCCACCAGTGATGGGAGGTCGTTCAGGCAGCCCCAGCATTTT.

This clone appeared a few times. The chain carries TRBV30 and TRBJ1-5; D remains unclear. This CDR3 is built from 13 residues. V gave up 3 bases and J gave up 6 bases, with 12 bases separating them. In germline, CDR1 is GTSNPN, CDR2 SVGIG (reference sequence). The CDR3: CAWSPNLSQPQHF. The DNA of the CDR3 is TGTGCCTGGAGCCCGAATCTGAGTCAGCCCCAGCATTTT.

The CDR3 sequence is CASSYGREWQTQYF. CDR3 nucleotides: TGTGCCAGCAGCTACGGCCGGGAGTGGCAGACCCAGTACTTC. The J gene is TRBJ2-5, the V gene TRBV7-8, with a tentative D call TRBD2 (6 bases). V lost 4 bases, J lost 6 bases, and 15 bases lay in between. Per the germline V gene, CDR1 is SGHVS and CDR2 is FQNEAQ. The CDR3 loop spans 14 amino acids.

The rearrangement links TRBV11-2 to TRBJ2-2, with a possible D match to TRBD2 (5 bases). V was clipped by 8 bases and J by 4 bases, with 14 bases between them. The germline gives CDR1 SGHAT, CDR2 FQNNGV. CDR3 length equals 14 residues. CDR3 residues: CASASRVGTGELFF. The CDR3 nucleotides are TGTGCCAGCGCTAGCCGGGTCGGCACCGGGGAGCTGTTTTTT.

The gene calls are TRBV6-5 and TRBJ1-5, with 7 positions matching TRBD1. The germline gives CDR1 MNHEY, CDR2 SVGAGI. CDR3 length: 12 amino acids. V lost 6 bases, J lost 6 bases, and 2 bases stayed unmatched. The CDR3 spells CASSHRGQPQHF. The CDR3 DNA reads TGTGCCAGCAGCCACAGGGGTCAGCCCCAGCATTTT.

Turning to this clone: The germline gene is not matched at one end of the junction; a read error may be the cause. This sequence joins TRBV10-3 and TRBJ2-1; D is possibly TRBD1 (5 bases). The germline V gene encodes CDR1 ENHRY and CDR2 SYGVKD. The CDR3 runs to 16 residues. The CDR3 DNA sequence: TGTGCCATCGGTGAGTCTGGACATAGTAAATACAATGAGCAGTTCTTC. Translated: CAIGESGHSKYNEQFF.

The rearrangement links TRBV18 to TRBJ1-1, with D possibly being TRBD1 (5 bases). The CDR3 is made up of 13 amino acids. Trimming shortened V by 1 base and J by 6 bases, and 9 bases separated the two germline ends. Germline CDR1 KGHSH, CDR2 LQKENI. CDR3 nucleotide sequence: TGTGCCAGCTCACCACGGTCGGGGGCTGAAGCTTTCTTT. It is translated as CASSPRSGAEAFF.

This clone was recorded a few times. This chain joins TRBV5-1 and TRBJ2-7, with D perhaps TRBD1 or TRBD2 (5 bases each). The CDR3 extends over 14 amino acids. The V gene's germline CDR1 is SGHRS and CDR2 YFSETQ. V lost 1 base and J lost 6, with 14 bases in between. CDR3 protein: CASSLTGTAPEQYF. As DNA, the CDR3 is TGCGCCAGCAGCTTGACCGGGACGGCGCCCGAGCAGTACTTC.

V gene TRBV5-6 combines with J gene TRBJ2-1; no clear D. The CDR3 is 15 amino acids. Trimming left V 2 bases short and J 3 bases short, with 12 bases between. Germline values: CDR1 SGHDT, CDR2 YYEEEE. The CDR3 is CASSFDLYLYNEQFF. The CDR3 DNA sequence: TGTGCCAGCAGCTTCGACCTCTACCTCTACAATGAGCAGTTCTTC. Full variable domain (remainder filled in from reference TRBV5-6 and TRBJ2-1): DAGVTQSPTHLIKTRGQQVTLRCSPKSGHDTVSWYQQALGQGPQFIFQYYEEEERQRGNFPDRFSGHQFPNYSSELNVNALLLGDSALYLCASSFDLYLYNEQFFGPGTRLTVL.

The chain couples TRBV10-3 to TRBJ1-1; TRBD1 matches at 7 bases. V gave up 8 bases and J gave up 2 bases; unmatched junction bases: 8. Germline values: CDR1 ENHRY, CDR2 SYGVKD. This CDR3 contains 14 residues. CDR3 nucleotide sequence: TGTGCCATCGCAGTGGACAGGACTAACACTGAAGCTTTCTTT. Its translation: CAIAVDRTNTEAFF.

V gene TRBV30 combines with J gene TRBJ1-2, with D possibly TRBD1 on 5 matching bases. V was shortened by 0 bases and J by 2 bases, with 10 bases between the two germline ends. Per germline, CDR1 GTSNPN and CDR2 SVGIG (reference sequence). The CDR3 spans 14 residues. In DNA, the CDR3 is TGTGCCTGGAGTGTACTGGGACGGAACTATGGCTACACCTTC. It translates to CAWSVLGRNYGYTF.

This clone was counted a single time. The V and J genes are TRBV5-8 and TRBJ1-6; 8 nucleotides line up with TRBD1. The germline V gene has CDR1 SGHTS and CDR2 YDEGEE. After removal of 3 bases from V and 3 bases from J, the junction contained 5 bases not matched to a gene. The CDR3 is 16 residues long. The CDR3 loop reads CASSSGQDFYNSPLHF. The CDR3 DNA reads as TGTGCCAGCAGCTCGGGACAGGATTTCTATAATTCACCCCTCCACTTT.